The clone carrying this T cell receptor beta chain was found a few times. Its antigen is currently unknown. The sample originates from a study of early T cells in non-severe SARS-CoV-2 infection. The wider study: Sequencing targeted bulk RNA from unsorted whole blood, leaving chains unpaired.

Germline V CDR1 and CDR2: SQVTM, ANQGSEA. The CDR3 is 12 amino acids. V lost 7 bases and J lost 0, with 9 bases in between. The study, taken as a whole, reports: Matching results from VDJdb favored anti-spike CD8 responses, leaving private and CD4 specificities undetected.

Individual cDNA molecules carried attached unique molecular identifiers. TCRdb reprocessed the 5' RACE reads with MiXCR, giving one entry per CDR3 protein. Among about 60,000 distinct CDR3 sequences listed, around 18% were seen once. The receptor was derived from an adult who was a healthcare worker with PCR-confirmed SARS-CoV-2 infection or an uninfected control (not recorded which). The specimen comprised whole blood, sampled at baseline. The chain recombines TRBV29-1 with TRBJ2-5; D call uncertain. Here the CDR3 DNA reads TGCAGCGCAGTAGACAACCAAGAGACCCAGTACTTC. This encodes CSAVDNQETQYF.